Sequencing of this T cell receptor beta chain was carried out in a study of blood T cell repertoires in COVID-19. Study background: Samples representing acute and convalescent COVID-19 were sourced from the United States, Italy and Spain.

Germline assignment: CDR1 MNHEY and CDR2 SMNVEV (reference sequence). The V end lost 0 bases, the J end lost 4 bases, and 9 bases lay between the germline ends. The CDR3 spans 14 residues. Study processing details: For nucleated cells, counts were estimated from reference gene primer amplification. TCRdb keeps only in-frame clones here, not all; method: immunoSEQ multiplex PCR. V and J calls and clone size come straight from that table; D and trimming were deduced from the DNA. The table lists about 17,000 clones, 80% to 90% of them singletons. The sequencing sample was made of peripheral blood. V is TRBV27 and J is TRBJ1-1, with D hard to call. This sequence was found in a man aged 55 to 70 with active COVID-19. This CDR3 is CASSLSQASTEAFF. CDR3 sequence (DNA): TGTGCCAGCAGTTTATCCCAGGCCAGCACTGAAGCTTTCTTT.